The 24 T cell receptor beta chains below come from one sample, sequenced in a study of beta chain features in type 1 diabetes. Of the isolated RNA, all was reverse transcribed, and so the sequenced material was expressed TCRB transcripts. Method: immunoSEQ multiplex PCR; TCRdb's copy keeps in-frame clones and lacks some. The sample yields about 150,000 clones, less than 9.5% seen once. The sequenced sample was central memory CD4+ T cells from blood. The source is a man between 18 and 35 years old in good health.

This clone was seen only a few times. V is TRBV6-5 and J is TRBJ2-4, with TRBD1 as a possible D gene (6 bases). The CDR3 has 15 amino acids. Germline CDR1 MNHEY, CDR2 SVGAGI. V shed 5 bases and J shed 6 bases, with 17 bases lying between them. CDR3 in DNA: TGTGCCAGCAGTACCGGAGTGGGGGCGGGAAACATTCAGTACTTC. Translation gives CASSTGVGAGNIQYF.

The chain uses TRBV2 and TRBJ2-2; maybe TRBD1 (6 bases). The CDR3 sequence is 16 residues long. Deletions cut 4 bases from V and 5 bases from J, with 17 bases between. Germline V gene data show CDR1 as SNHLY and CDR2 as FYNNEI. DNA of the CDR3: TGTGCCAGCAGTGTCGACAGGCCCGGGGTGACCGGGGAGCTGTTTTTT. Residues: CASSVDRPGVTGELFF.

This clone was picked up many times. The chain is built from TRBV4-1 and TRBJ2-5; 7 bases line up with TRBD1. Germline-derived CDR1 and CDR2 are MGHRA and YSYEKL. V gave up 5 bases and J gave up 4 bases; unmatched junction bases: 7. This CDR3 region has 14 residues. DNA for the CDR3: TGCGCCAGCAGCAAACCAAGGGACAGAGAGACCCAGTACTTC. This codes for CASSKPRDRETQYF.

This clone was found a few times. This chain joins TRBV18 and TRBJ1-1, with 8 nucleotides matching TRBD1. Germline-derived CDR1 and CDR2 are KGHSH and LQKENI. The CDR3 loop spans 13 amino acids. Trimming cost V 3 bases and J 10 bases; bases outside gene matches: 7. This CDR3 is CASSPKEQGGAFF. The CDR3 DNA is TGTGCCAGCTCACCGAAAGAACAGGGGGGAGCTTTCTTT.

The rearrangement joins TRBV11-2 to TRBJ2-5, with 8 positions matching TRBD2. Germline trimming cut 11 bases from V and 5 bases from J; bases unmatched to any gene: 13. This CDR3 has 14 residues. From germline, CDR1 is SGHAT and CDR2 FQNNGV. The CDR3 here is CASTPGGRLETQYF. The DNA of the CDR3 is TGTGCCTCCACTCCGGGCGGGAGGTTGGAGACCCAGTACTTC.

This chain joins TRBV28 and TRBJ1-2, with TRBD1 as a possible D gene (5 bases). Germline V gene sequence: CDR1 MDHEN, CDR2 SYDVKM. The CDR3 spans 12 residues. The V end was cut by 6 bases, the J end by 7 bases, with 12 bases between. CDR3 amino acids: CASSPGPGGYTF. The CDR3 coding sequence is TGTGCCAGCAGCCCAGGGCCCGGTGGCTACACCTTC.

The chain carries TRBV6-1 and TRBJ1-2; possibly TRBD1 for D (5 bases). The CDR3 totals 13 residues. Per the germline V gene, CDR1 is MNHNS and CDR2 is SASEGT. The V gene lost 7 bases and the J gene lost 2 bases, with 11 bases spanning the gap. The CDR3 DNA is TGTGCCAGCAAGCAGGGACTGAACTATGGCTACACCTTC. Encoded protein: CASKQGLNYGYTF.

The chain couples TRBV5-1 to TRBJ2-5, with 7 bases identical to TRBD1. This CDR3 region has 15 residues. CDR1 is SGHRS, CDR2 YFSETQ, per germline. J gave up 2 bases and V 0 bases, and 4 bases lay outside the gene matches. CDR3 in amino acids: CASSLDGQEQETQYF. For the CDR3, the DNA is TGCGCCAGCAGCTTGGACGGACAGGAGCAAGAGACCCAGTACTTC.

This clone was found a few times. The V call is TRBV18, the J call TRBJ2-1, with D possibly matching TRBD2 (6 bases). In germline, CDR1 is KGHSH, CDR2 LQKENI. This CDR3 has 12 amino acids. V dropped 3 bases and J dropped 7 bases, with 7 bases sitting between them. The DNA of the CDR3 is TGTGCCAGCTCACCGGACTATAATGAGCAGTTCTTC. Translation: CASSPDYNEQFF.

This clone was picked up a small number of times. The V and J genes are TRBV5-4 and TRBJ1-1, with 10 bases that match TRBD1. CDR3 length: 16 residues. V dropped 2 bases and J dropped 0; count of bases not matched to a gene: 4. Germline-derived CDR1 and CDR2 are SGHNT and YYREEE (reference sequence). CDR3 in DNA: TGTGCCAGCAGCTTCGGACAGGGGGGGATGAACACTGAAGCTTTCTTT. As protein: CASSFGQGGMNTEAFF.

This clone was seen only a few times. This sequence joins TRBV11-2 and TRBJ2-3; TRBD2 matches at 11 bases. The germline CDR1 and CDR2 sequences are SGHAT and FQNNGV. The V gene end was trimmed by 5 bases and the J gene end by 2 bases; junction bases not matched to a gene: 6. This CDR3 spans 16 amino acids. The CDR3 sequence: CASSVRLAGNTDTQYF. DNA for the CDR3: TGTGCCAGCAGCGTAAGACTAGCGGGGAACACAGATACGCAGTATTTT.

This clone was seen a few times. The rearrangement joins TRBV19 to TRBJ2-4, with D perhaps TRBD1 (6 bases). Deletions cut 5 bases from V and 2 bases from J, with 13 bases between. This CDR3 comprises 15 residues. Germline assignment: CDR1 LNHDA and CDR2 SQIVND (reference sequence). Here the CDR3 DNA reads TGTGCCAGTAGTTCGATACAGGGAACCAAAAACATTCAGTACTTC. This sequence encodes CASSSIQGTKNIQYF.

The chain uses TRBV6-5 and TRBJ1-6, with 10 bases aligning to TRBD1. J gave up 7 bases and V 4 bases, and 4 bases lay outside the gene matches. Germline loops: CDR1 MNHEY, CDR2 SVGAGI. There are 15 residues in the CDR3. CDR3 in DNA: TGTGCCAGCAGTTGGGGGGGACAGGGGAATTCACCCCTCCACTTT. It encodes CASSWGGQGNSPLHF.

V is TRBV7-3 and J is TRBJ1-2, with no clear D. The V end was cut by 7 bases, the J end by 7 bases, with 19 bases between. Germline V lookup: CDR1 SGHTA, CDR2 FQGTGA. This CDR3 spans 14 amino acids. CDR3 coding DNA: TGTGCCAGCACCTCGAGCTCACAGCCCGTTGGCTACACCTTC. Its protein product is CASTSSSQPVGYTF.

The chain joins TRBV2 to TRBJ1-1; weak D call: TRBD1 (5 bases). The CDR3 totals 12 residues. V lost 8 bases and J 5 bases, leaving 12 bases between the germline ends. Germline-derived CDR1 and CDR2 are SNHLY and FYNNEI. The CDR3 protein is CASHLGRTEAFF. CDR3 bases: TGTGCCAGCCACCTGGGGCGGACTGAAGCTTTCTTT.

The rearrangement uses TRBV7-2 and TRBJ2-7; 9 bases are a match to TRBD2. Germline values: CDR1 SGHTA, CDR2 FQGNSA. The V and J ends lost 1 base and 2 bases, in that order; junction bases with no gene match: 3. The length of the CDR3 is 15 residues. The CDR3 DNA is TGTGCCAGCAGCTTAGGTGCGGGGGGGGCCTACGAGCAGTACTTC. Protein sequence: CASSLGAGGAYEQYF.

This clone was detected many times. J is TRBJ2-6 and V is TRBV28; D is ambiguous. V was cut by 5 bases and J by 4 bases, with 9 bases left in between. Germline CDR1 and CDR2: MDHEN and SYDVKM. The CDR3 runs to 14 residues. CDR3 nucleotides: TGTGCCAGCAGTCCCGGTCCGGGGGCCAACGTCCTGACTTTC. Encoded protein: CASSPGPGANVLTF.

This clone has just a few counts. The rearrangement links TRBV30 to TRBJ2-3; possible D gene TRBD2, 5 bases. There are 14 residues in the CDR3. CDR1 and CDR2 from the germline V gene are GTSNPN and SVGIG (reference sequence). V was shortened by 3 bases and J by 0 bases, with 10 bases between the two germline ends. CDR3 in DNA: TGTGCCTGGAGGAGACGGGGAAGCACAGATACGCAGTATTTT. It codes for CAWRRRGSTDTQYF.

This clone showed up many times. The rearrangement joins TRBV14 to TRBJ1-2; perhaps TRBD1 as D (5 bases). Deletions cut 3 bases from V and 6 bases from J, with 17 bases between. The CDR3 consists of 15 residues. Germline CDR1 SGHDN, CDR2 FVKESK. CDR3 sequence reads: CASSHWMQGVDGYTF. In DNA form, the CDR3 reads TGTGCCAGCAGCCACTGGATGCAGGGCGTCGATGGCTACACCTTC.

This clone was seen ten or more times. The chain employs TRBV18 and TRBJ2-3; D possibly corresponds to TRBD2 (6 bases). Trimming pared 3 bases from V and 0 bases from J, leaving 13 bases between. This CDR3 region has 16 residues. Per the germline V gene, CDR1 is KGHSH and CDR2 is LQKENI. As DNA, the CDR3 is TGTGCCAGCTCACCCGCAGTGGGGGGAAGCACAGATACGCAGTATTTT. Translated: CASSPAVGGSTDTQYF. Full variable domain (outside the CDR3, taken from reference TRBV18 and TRBJ2-3): NAGVMQNPRHLVRRRGQEARLRCSPMKGHSHVYWYRQLPEEGLKFMVYLQKENIIDESGMPKERFSAEFPKEGPSILRIQQVVRGDSAAYFCASSPAVGGSTDTQYFGPGTRLTVL.

The chain joins TRBV19 to TRBJ1-2; 8 bases are a match to TRBD1. The V and J ends lost 5 bases and 3 bases, in that order; junction bases with no gene match: 11. CDR1 and CDR2 (germline): LNHDA, SQIVND (reference sequence). CDR3 length equals 16 residues. The CDR3 protein is CASSQALDREHYGYTF. Here the CDR3 DNA reads TGTGCCAGTAGTCAAGCCCTGGACAGGGAACACTATGGCTACACCTTC.

CDR3 amino acids: CASSLQTGGPYEQYF. The CDR3 DNA follows: TGTGCCAGCAGCTTGCAGACAGGGGGCCCTTACGAGCAGTACTTC. J is TRBJ2-7 and V is TRBV11-3; 10 nucleotides agree with TRBD1. Germline V gives CDR1 SGHNT, CDR2 YENEEA. This CDR3 is built from 15 residues. J gave up 4 bases and V 3 bases, and 6 bases lay outside the gene matches.

This clone was detected only a few times. The V gene is TRBV7-2, the J gene TRBJ2-5; a possible D gene is TRBD1 (5 bases). The CDR3 totals 14 residues. Trimming shortened V by 5 bases and J by 11 bases, and 21 bases separated the two germline ends. Per the germline V gene, CDR1 is SGHTA and CDR2 is FQGNSA. The CDR3 here is CASSPYRRAVEQYF. In nucleotides, the CDR3 is TGTGCCAGCAGCCCATACCGCAGGGCAGTTGAGCAGTACTTC.

This clone was recorded a few times. This chain uses TRBV7-9 with TRBJ1-2; D is ambiguous. Trimming pared 5 bases from V and 0 bases from J, leaving 13 bases between. CDR3 length: 15 amino acids. CDR1 and CDR2 (germline): SEHNR, FQNEAQ (reference sequence). CDR3: CASSPLVRANYGYTF. The DNA of the CDR3 is TGTGCCAGCAGCCCCCTTGTCCGGGCTAACTATGGCTACACCTTC. Combining the CDR3 with reference TRBV7-9 and TRBJ1-2 gives the whole variable domain DTGVSQNPRHKITKRGQNVTFRCDPISEHNRLYWYRQTLGQGPEFLTYFQNEAQLEKSRLLSDRFSAERPKGSFSTLEIQRTEQGDSAMYLCASSPLVRANYGYTFGSGTRLTVV.